This T cell receptor beta chain was captured by sequencing in a study of blood T cell repertoires in COVID-19. Across the study: Sites in the United States, Italy and Spain provided acute and convalescent COVID-19 samples. The analysed material was cDNA or gDNA that came from T cells, B-cell-depleted T cells, or PBMCs.

Germline V gene data show CDR1 as LNHDA and CDR2 as SQIVND (reference sequence). The CDR3 sequence is 16 residues long. V was pared by 2 bases and J by 7 bases, with 20 bases between. As originally analysed: Estimation of nucleated cell counts was performed using reference gene primer amplification. Some clones are missing from TCRdb's copy, which holds only in-frame ones; the method was immunoSEQ multiplex PCR. V, J and clone size derive from that table, while D and trimming were established from the DNA sequence. This sample has roughly 150,000 clones, with about four fifths found just once. The origin of this receptor is a human donor with acute or convalescent COVID-19. The donor label of this sample is uncertain. This chain links TRBV19 with TRBJ2-5; D may be TRBD2 (6 bases). The sequencing input was peripheral blood. The CDR3 DNA follows: TGTGCCAGTAGTATACGTGGGTCCTACGGGGGTGGGACCCAGTACTTC. Its protein is CASSIRGSYGGGTQYF.